These T cell receptor beta chains were read from a single sample in a study of blood T cells in healthy people across ages. TCRdb re-called the 5' RACE reads through MiXCR, storing one row per CDR3 protein. There are around 1,000,000 distinct CDR3 sequences in the sample; about 25% occur only once, and about 0.69% lies in the top ten. These same records also appear under a second study, on T cells of mothers and their children.

The sample taken for sequencing was blood. The receptor set was obtained from a girl aged 2-10 years in good health. Each CDR3 is given with its conserved first and last residue. The D gene is left open where the match is weak. A clone size is listed for some rows: how often the clone was seen (once, few, many), or a class if it is expanded.

d_call,v_call,j_call,clone_size,cdr3_aa,cdr3_nt
.,TRBV6-1,TRBJ2-1,.,CASNGNEQFF,TGTGCCAGCAATGGCAATGAGCAGTTCTTC
.,TRBV12-3/TRBV12-4,TRBJ2-5,.,CASSLVSGLQETQYF,TGTGCCAGCAGTTTGGTCAGCGGCCTCCAAGAGACCCAGTACTTC
.,TRBV11-2,TRBJ2-3,few,CASSLSVGTSPDTQYF,TGTGCCAGCAGCTTGAGTGTCGGGACGTCCCCAGATACGCAGTATTTT
.,TRBV29-1,TRBJ2-7,many,CSVGQSYEQYF,TGCAGCGTTGGACAGAGCTACGAGCAGTACTTC
TRBD2,TRBV6-2/TRBV6-3,TRBJ2-1,few,CASSRTSSAWEQFF,TGTGCCAGCAGCCGGACTAGTTCCGCGTGGGAGCAGTTCTTC
.,TRBV4-3,TRBJ1-1,.,CASSQSLSATEAFF,TGCGCCAGCAGCCAGTCCCTCTCGGCCACTGAAGCTTTCTTT
TRBD1,TRBV5-1,TRBJ2-7,.,CASSSAGTGTHEQYF,TGCGCCAGCAGCTCAGCCGGGACAGGGACCCACGAGCAGTACTTC
.,TRBV12-3/TRBV12-4,TRBJ1-1,few,CASSLGQENTEAFF,TGTGCCAGCAGTTTGGGGCAGGAGAACACTGAAGCTTTCTTT
TRBD1,TRBV12-3/TRBV12-4,TRBJ2-3,.,CASSPTGGSTDVQYF,TGTGCCAGCAGCCCCACAGGGGGAAGCACAGATGTGCAGTATTTT
.,TRBV7-9,TRBJ1-2,.,CASSFGGPTGYGYTF,TGTGCCAGCAGCTTCGGGGGGCCCACTGGGTATGGCTACACCTTC
TRBD2,TRBV29-1,TRBJ2-5,few,CSHSGGVQETQYF,TGCAGTCACTCGGGGGGGGTACAAGAGACCCAGTACTTC
.,TRBV29-1,TRBJ2-1,.,CSVEGATVLVEHF,TGCAGCGTCGAAGGGGCCACCGTTCTCGTGGAGCACTTC
.,TRBV29-1,TRBJ2-7,.,CSVEDQGANEQYF,TGCAGCGTTGAAGATCAAGGGGCGAATGAGCAGTACTTC
.,TRBV5-1,TRBJ2-1,.,CASSLAVAGLITYNEQFF,TGCGCCAGCAGCTTGGCCGTCGCTGGACTCATCACCTACAATGAGCAGTTCTTC
.,TRBV11-2,TRBJ2-5,few,CASSSGAPGTQYF,TGTGCCAGCAGCTCGGGGGCCCCCGGGACCCAGTACTTC
TRBD1,TRBV29-1,TRBJ2-6,.,CSVEGDRSNSGANVLTF,TGCAGCGTTGAAGGGGACAGGTCAAACTCTGGGGCCAACGTCCTGACTTTC
.,TRBV16,TRBJ2-3,few,CASSPGLYTDTQYF,TGTGCCAGCAGCCCAGGGTTGTACACAGATACGCAGTATTTT
TRBD1,TRBV19,TRBJ2-1,few,CASNRDREPIYNEQFF,TGTGCCAGTAACAGGGACAGGGAGCCTATCTACAATGAGCAGTTCTTC
TRBD2,TRBV27,TRBJ2-5,.,CASSRGLAGVGRETQYF,TGTGCCAGCAGTCGGGGACTAGCGGGAGTGGGAAGAGAGACCCAGTACTTC
.,TRBV4-3,TRBJ2-3,.,CASSHPAATDTQYF,TGCGCCAGCAGCCACCCAGCGGCGACAGATACGCAGTATTTT
.,TRBV25-1,TRBJ2-7,few,CASSIGKGGEQYF,TGTGCCAGCAGCATAGGGAAAGGGGGCGAGCAGTACTTC
TRBD2,TRBV25-1,TRBJ2-3,.,CASSERMRGGKDTQYF,TGTGCCAGCAGTGAACGCATGCGGGGGGGTAAAGATACGCAGTATTTT
.,TRBV29-1,TRBJ1-2,.,CSVEAEGRRGDGYTF,TGCAGCGTTGAAGCAGAGGGGCGGCGAGGGGATGGCTACACCTTC
.,TRBV7-2,TRBJ1-4,few,CASSFSPGAHLTNEKLFF,TGTGCCAGCAGCTTCAGTCCGGGGGCGCACCTAACTAATGAAAAACTGTTTTTT
TRBD1,TRBV27,TRBJ1-4,few,CASSPAKGAFEKLFF,TGTGCCAGCAGTCCAGCTAAGGGGGCTTTTGAAAAACTGTTTTTT
TRBD1,TRBV7-9,TRBJ1-1,.,CASSTRQGWTEAFF,TGTGCCAGCAGCACGAGACAGGGATGGACTGAAGCTTTCTTT
.,TRBV5-1,TRBJ2-4,few,CASSEGIGVDIQYF,TGCGCCAGCAGCGAGGGTATAGGGGTGGACATTCAGTACTTC
TRBD1,TRBV29-1,TRBJ1-2,few,CSVSLTGEYGYTF,TGCAGCGTCTCTTTAACAGGGGAATATGGCTACACCTTC
.,TRBV29-1,TRBJ1-4,few,CSAGGGYGEKLFF,TGCAGCGCTGGGGGGGGGTACGGAGAAAAACTGTTTTTT
.,TRBV5-6,TRBJ2-7,.,CASSWQGLAYEQYF,TGTGCCAGCAGCTGGCAGGGATTGGCCTACGAGCAGTACTTC
TRBD1,TRBV28,TRBJ1-4,.,CASREGQANEKLFF,TGTGCCAGCAGAGAGGGACAGGCTAATGAAAAACTGTTTTTT
.,TRBV6-5,TRBJ1-1,few,CASNGRGNTEAFF,TGTGCCAGCAACGGACGGGGGAACACTGAAGCTTTCTTT
TRBD1,TRBV5-6,TRBJ1-5,few,CASSLRSTGAAQPQHF,TGTGCCAGCAGCTTGAGGTCGACAGGGGCAGCTCAGCCCCAGCATTTT
.,TRBV24-1,TRBJ2-3,.,CAPSADWSADTQYF,TGTGCCCCCAGTGCAGATTGGTCTGCAGATACGCAGTATTTT
.,TRBV29-1,TRBJ1-2,.,CSVAPTGDGYGYTF,TGCAGCGTTGCGCCGACCGGGGACGGCTATGGCTACACCTTC
.,TRBV3-1,TRBJ2-2,few,CASSQDPSMGWELFF,TGTGCCAGCAGCCAAGATCCTTCGATGGGCTGGGAGCTGTTTTTT
.,TRBV20-1,TRBJ2-7,.,CSARGPFSYEQYF,TGCAGTGCTAGGGGGCCCTTTTCCTACGAGCAGTACTTC
.,TRBV29-1,TRBJ2-3,few,CSVAQWGWGSTDTQYF,TGCAGCGTTGCTCAGTGGGGATGGGGTAGTACAGATACGCAGTATTTT
TRBD1,TRBV11-2,TRBJ2-6,.,CASSFTGVSSGANVLTF,TGTGCCAGCAGCTTTACAGGGGTGAGCTCTGGGGCCAACGTCCTGACTTTC
.,TRBV11-3,TRBJ2-1,few,CASRLHASHEQFF,TGTGCCAGCAGGCTTCACGCAAGCCATGAGCAGTTCTTC